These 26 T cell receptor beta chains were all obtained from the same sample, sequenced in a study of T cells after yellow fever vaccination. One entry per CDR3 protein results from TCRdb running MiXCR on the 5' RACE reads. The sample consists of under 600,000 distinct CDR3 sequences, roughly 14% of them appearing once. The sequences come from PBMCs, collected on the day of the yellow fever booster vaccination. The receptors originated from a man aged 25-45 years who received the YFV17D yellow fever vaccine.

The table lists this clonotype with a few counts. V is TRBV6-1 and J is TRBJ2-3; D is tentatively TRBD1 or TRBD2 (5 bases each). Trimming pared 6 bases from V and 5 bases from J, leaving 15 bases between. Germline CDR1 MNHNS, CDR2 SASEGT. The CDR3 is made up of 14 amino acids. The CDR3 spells CASSRRDPKDTQYF. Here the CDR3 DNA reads TGTGCCAGCAGCCGCCGGGACCCCAAAGATACGCAGTATTTT.

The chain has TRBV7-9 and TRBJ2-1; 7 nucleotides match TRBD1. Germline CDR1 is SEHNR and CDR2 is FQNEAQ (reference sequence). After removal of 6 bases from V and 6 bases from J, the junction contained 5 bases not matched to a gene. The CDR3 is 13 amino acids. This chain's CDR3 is CASSKQGFNEQFF. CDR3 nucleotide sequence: TGTGCCAGCAGTAAACAGGGGTTCAATGAGCAGTTCTTC.

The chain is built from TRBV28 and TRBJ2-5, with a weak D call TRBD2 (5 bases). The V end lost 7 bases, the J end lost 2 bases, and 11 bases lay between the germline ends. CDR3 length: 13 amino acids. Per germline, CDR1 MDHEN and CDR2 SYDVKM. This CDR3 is CASKTGKQETQYF. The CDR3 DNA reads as TGTGCCAGCAAAACGGGAAAACAAGAGACCCAGTACTTC.

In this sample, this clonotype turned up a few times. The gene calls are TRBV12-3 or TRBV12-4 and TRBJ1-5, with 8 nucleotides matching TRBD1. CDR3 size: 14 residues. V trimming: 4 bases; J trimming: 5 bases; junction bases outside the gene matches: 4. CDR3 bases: TGTGCCAGCAGTTGGTCAGGGGGCGATCAGCCCCAGCATTTT. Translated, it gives CASSWSGGDQPQHF.

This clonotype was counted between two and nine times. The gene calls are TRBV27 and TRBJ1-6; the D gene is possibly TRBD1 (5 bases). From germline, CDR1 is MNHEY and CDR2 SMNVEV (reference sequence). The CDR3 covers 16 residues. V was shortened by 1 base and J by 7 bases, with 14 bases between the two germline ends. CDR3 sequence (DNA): TGTGCCAGCAGTTTATACGCCTCGTCAGGGAATTCACCCCTCCACTTT. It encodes CASSLYASSGNSPLHF.

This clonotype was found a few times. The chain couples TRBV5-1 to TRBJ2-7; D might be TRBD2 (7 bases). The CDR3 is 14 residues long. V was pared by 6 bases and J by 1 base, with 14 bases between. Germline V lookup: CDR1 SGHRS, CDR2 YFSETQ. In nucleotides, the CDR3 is TGCGCCAGCAACAGCGAGGGGGGGTCCTACGAGCAGTACTTC. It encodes CASNSEGGSYEQYF.

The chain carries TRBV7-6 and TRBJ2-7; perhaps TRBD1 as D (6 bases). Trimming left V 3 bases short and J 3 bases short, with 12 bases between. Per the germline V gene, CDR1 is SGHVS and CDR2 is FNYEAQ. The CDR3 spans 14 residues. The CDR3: CASSLGDTYYEQYF. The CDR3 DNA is TGTGCCAGCAGCTTGGGGGACACATACTACGAGCAGTACTTC.

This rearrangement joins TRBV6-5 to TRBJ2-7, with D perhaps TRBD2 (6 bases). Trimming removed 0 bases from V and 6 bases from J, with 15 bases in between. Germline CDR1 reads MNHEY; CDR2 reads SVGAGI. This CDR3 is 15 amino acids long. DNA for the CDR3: TGTGCCAGCAGTTACTCGGCGGGAATCTTAGGCGAGCAGTACTTC. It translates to CASSYSAGILGEQYF.

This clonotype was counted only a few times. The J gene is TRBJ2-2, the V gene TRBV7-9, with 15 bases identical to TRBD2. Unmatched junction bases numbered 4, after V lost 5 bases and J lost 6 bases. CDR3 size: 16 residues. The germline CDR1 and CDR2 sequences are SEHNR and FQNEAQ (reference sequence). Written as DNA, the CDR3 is TGTGCCAGCAGCCCCTGGACTAGCGGGAGGGCCGGGGAGCTGTTTTTT. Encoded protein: CASSPWTSGRAGELFF.

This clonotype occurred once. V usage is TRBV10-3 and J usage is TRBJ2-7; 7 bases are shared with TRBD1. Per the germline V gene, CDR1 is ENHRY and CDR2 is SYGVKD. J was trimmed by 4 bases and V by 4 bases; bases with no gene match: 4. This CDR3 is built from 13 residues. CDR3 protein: CAISGQGVYEQYF. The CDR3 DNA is TGTGCCATCAGTGGACAGGGCGTATACGAGCAGTACTTC.

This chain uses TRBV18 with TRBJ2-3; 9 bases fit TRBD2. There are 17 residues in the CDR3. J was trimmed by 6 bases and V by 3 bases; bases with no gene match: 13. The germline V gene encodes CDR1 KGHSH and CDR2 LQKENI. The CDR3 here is CASSPQGLAVGADTQYF. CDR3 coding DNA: TGTGCCAGCTCACCCCAGGGACTAGCCGTAGGTGCTGATACGCAGTATTTT.

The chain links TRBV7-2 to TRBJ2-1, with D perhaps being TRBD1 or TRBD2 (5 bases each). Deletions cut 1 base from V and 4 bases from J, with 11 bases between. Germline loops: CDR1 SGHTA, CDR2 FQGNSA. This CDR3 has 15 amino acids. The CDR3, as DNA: TGTGCCAGCAGCTTAGGGGACCTTAGGTACAATGAGCAGTTCTTC. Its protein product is CASSLGDLRYNEQFF.

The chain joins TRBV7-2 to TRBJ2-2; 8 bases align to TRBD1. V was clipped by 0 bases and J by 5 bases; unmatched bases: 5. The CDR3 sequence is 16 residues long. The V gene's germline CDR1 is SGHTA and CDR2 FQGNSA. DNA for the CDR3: TGTGCCAGCAGCTTAGCGGCAGGGGGCGTAACCGGGGAGCTGTTTTTT. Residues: CASSLAAGGVTGELFF.

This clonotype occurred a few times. The DNA for the CDR3 is TGTGCCAGCAGCAAGCGGACCAATGAGCAGTTCTTC. This gives the protein CASSKRTNEQFF. The V and J genes are TRBV7-2 and TRBJ2-1; the D gene is possibly TRBD2 (5 bases). The length of the CDR3 is 12 residues. The ends were cut back, 5 bases at V and 6 bases at J, with 8 bases in the middle. Germline values: CDR1 SGHTA, CDR2 FQGNSA. Full variable domain (outside the CDR3, taken from reference TRBV7-2 and TRBJ2-1): GAGVSQSPSNKVTEKGKDVELRCDPISGHTALYWYRQSLGQGLEFLIYFQGNSAPDKSGLPSDRFSAERTGGSVSTLTIQRTQQEDSAVYLCASSKRTNEQFFGPGTRLTVL.

The CDR3: CASGETSGSSLREQYF. The CDR3 DNA sequence: TGTGCCAGCGGCGAGACTAGCGGGAGTTCATTAAGGGAGCAGTACTTC. V gene TRBV6-2 or TRBV6-3 combines with J gene TRBJ2-7, with 12 positions matching TRBD2. The CDR3 runs to 16 residues. The J segment lost 7 bases and the V segment lost 8 bases, leaving 15 bases of the junction unmatched. CDR1 and CDR2 (germline): MNHEY, SVGEGT.

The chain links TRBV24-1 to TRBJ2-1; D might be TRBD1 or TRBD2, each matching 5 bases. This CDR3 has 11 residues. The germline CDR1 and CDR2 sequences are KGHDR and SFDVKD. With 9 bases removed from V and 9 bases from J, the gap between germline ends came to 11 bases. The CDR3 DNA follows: TGTGCCACCGGGGGACGCGGTGAGCAGTTCTTC. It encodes CATGGRGEQFF.

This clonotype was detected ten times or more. CDR3: CASSLVLGGEKIAKNIQYF. For the CDR3, the DNA is TGTGCCAGCAGCTTAGTCCTAGGAGGGGAAAAAATAGCCAAAAACATTCAGTACTTC. The chain joins TRBV11-3 to TRBJ2-4, with D maybe TRBD2 (6 bases). The germline V gene has CDR1 SGHNT and CDR2 YENEEA. V lost 1 base, J lost 0 bases, and 19 bases lay in between. The CDR3 covers 19 residues.

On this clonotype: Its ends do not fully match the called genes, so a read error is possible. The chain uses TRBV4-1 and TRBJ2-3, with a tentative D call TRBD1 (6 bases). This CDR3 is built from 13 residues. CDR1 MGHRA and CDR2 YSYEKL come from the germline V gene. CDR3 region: CASSQSGRGSEHF. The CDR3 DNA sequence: TGCGCCAGCAGCCAATCCGGTAGGGGGAGCGAACATTTT.

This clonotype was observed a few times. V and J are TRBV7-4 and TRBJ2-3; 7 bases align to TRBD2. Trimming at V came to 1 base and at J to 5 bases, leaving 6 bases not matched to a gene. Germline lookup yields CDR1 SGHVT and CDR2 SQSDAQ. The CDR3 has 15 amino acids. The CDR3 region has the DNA TGTGCCAGCAGCTTAGGTGCCGGGAGGATAGATACGCAGTATTTT. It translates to CASSLGAGRIDTQYF.

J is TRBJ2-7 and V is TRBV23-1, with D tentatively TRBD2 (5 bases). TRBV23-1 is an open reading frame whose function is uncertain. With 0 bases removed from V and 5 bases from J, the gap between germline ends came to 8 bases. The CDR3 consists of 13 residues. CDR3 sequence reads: CASSQSDGDEQYF. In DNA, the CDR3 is TGCGCCAGCAGTCAATCAGACGGGGACGAGCAGTACTTC.

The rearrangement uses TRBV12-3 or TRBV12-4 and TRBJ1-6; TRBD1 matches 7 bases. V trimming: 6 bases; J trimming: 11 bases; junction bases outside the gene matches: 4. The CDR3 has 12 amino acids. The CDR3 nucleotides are TGTGCCAGCAGACTACAGGGGACACCCCTCCACTTT. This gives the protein CASRLQGTPLHF.

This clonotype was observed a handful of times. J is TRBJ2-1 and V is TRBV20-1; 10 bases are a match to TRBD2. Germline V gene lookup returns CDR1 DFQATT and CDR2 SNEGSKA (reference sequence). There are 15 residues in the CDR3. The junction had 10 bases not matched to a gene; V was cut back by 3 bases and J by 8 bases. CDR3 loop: CSASNGASGSHEQFF. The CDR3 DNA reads TGCAGTGCTAGCAACGGGGCTAGCGGGAGCCATGAGCAGTTCTTC.

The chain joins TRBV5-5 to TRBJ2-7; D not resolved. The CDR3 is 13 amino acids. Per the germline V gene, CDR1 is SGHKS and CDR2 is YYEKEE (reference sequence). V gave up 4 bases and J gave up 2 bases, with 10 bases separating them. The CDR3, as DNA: TGTGCCAGCAGCCACTCCTCTACCTACGAGCAGTACTTC. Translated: CASSHSSTYEQYF.

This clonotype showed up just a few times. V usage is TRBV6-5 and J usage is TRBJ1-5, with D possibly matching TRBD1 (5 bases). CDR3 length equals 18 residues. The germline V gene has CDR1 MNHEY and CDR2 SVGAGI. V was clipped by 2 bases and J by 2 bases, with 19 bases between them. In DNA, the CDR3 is TGTGCCAGCAGTTACCTACCAGCCCTCGGGGGAGGCAATCAGCCCCAGCATTTT. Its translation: CASSYLPALGGGNQPQHF.

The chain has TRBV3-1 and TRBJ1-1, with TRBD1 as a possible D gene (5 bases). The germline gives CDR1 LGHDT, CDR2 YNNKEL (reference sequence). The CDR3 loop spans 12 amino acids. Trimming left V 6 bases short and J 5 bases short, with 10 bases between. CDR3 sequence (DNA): TGTGCCAGCAGATCGGGGGGGACTGAAGCTTTCTTT. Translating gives CASRSGGTEAFF.

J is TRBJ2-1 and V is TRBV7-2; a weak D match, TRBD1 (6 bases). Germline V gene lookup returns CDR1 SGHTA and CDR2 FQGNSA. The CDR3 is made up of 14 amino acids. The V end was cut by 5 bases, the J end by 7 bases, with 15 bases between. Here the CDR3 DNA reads TGTGCCAGCAGCCCTCAACACAGGGAGAATGAGCAGTTCTTC. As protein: CASSPQHRENEQFF.